This T cell receptor beta chain was sequenced during a study of blood T cell repertoires in COVID-19. Study-level background: Both acute and convalescent COVID-19 samples were obtained from the United States, Italy and Spain.

Sequenced by immunoSEQ multiplex PCR; TCRdb stores in-frame clones only, minus some. The table lists some 180,000 clones, around four fifths of them singletons. Deletions cut 7 bases from V and 7 bases from J, with 14 bases between. The CDR3 covers 14 residues. Looked up from germline, CDR1 is MNHEY and CDR2 is SVGAGI. This clone was observed a single time. This sequence originates from a woman in her 70s who had recovered from COVID-19. Sequencing was done on a sample of peripheral blood. V is TRBV6-5 and J is TRBJ1-6; tentatively, D is TRBD1 (5 bases). In nucleotides, the CDR3 is TGTGCCAGCACCTCCGCGGGGCGCAATTCACCCCTCCACTTT. Its translation is CASTSAGRNSPLHF.